Below are 31 T cell receptor beta chains sequenced from a single sample in a study of shared T cell receptors in the human thymus. Measured with immunoSEQ multiplex PCR; TCRdb has only the in-frame clones, and not every one. Among hundreds of thousands of clones listed, approximately 95% were seen once. Sequenced material: thymocytes. Receptor source: a human donor.

The rearrangement uses TRBV28 and TRBJ2-3, with 12 bases that match TRBD2. This CDR3 region has 18 residues. The germline V gene encodes CDR1 MDHEN and CDR2 SYDVKM. With 6 bases clipped from V and 4 bases from J, the junction kept 14 bases outside the gene matches. The CDR3 DNA reads as TGTGCCAGCAGACGTGGGACTAGCGGGTCCGCGGACGCAGATACGCAGTATTTT. It specifies CASRRGTSGSADADTQYF.

The rearrangement uses TRBV27 and TRBJ2-5; 13 nucleotides line up with TRBD2. Per germline, CDR1 MNHEY and CDR2 SMNVEV (reference sequence). The CDR3 totals 19 residues. V was pared by 5 bases and J by 3 bases, with 15 bases of the junction left unmatched. The DNA for the CDR3 is TGTGCCAGCAGTCCCGGGGGGCGGACTAGCGGGAGCGGTGAAGAGACCCAGTACTTC. The encoded protein is CASSPGGRTSGSGEETQYF.

The chain employs TRBV7-2 and TRBJ2-2; D might be TRBD1 (5 bases). This CDR3 spans 19 amino acids. Per germline, CDR1 SGHTA and CDR2 FQGNSA. Trimming removed 1 base from V and 2 bases from J, with 20 bases in between. The chain's CDR3 is CASSLGLGQEQLNTGELFF. The DNA for the CDR3 is TGTGCCAGCAGCTTAGGCCTAGGACAAGAACAACTTAACACCGGGGAGCTGTTTTTT. Together with reference TRBV7-2 and TRBJ2-2, the CDR3 gives the full variable domain: GAGVSQSPSNKVTEKGKDVELRCDPISGHTALYWYRQSLGQGLEFLIYFQGNSAPDKSGLPSDRFSAERTGGSVSTLTIQRTQQEDSAVYLCASSLGLGQEQLNTGELFFGEGSRLTVL.

This chain connects TRBV6-5 to TRBJ2-1; D gene uncertain. Trimming stripped 2 bases from V and 4 bases from J, with 3 bases between. The CDR3 spans 12 residues. CDR1 is MNHEY, CDR2 SVGAGI, per germline. Here the CDR3 reads CASSYGYNEQFF. The CDR3 coding sequence is TGTGCCAGCAGTTACGGATACAATGAGCAGTTCTTC.

V usage is TRBV5-1 and J usage is TRBJ2-1; the D gene is possibly TRBD2 (6 bases). Trimming pared 3 bases from V and 2 bases from J, leaving 12 bases between. Germline CDR1 reads SGHRS; CDR2 reads YFSETQ. CDR3 length equals 15 residues. DNA for the CDR3: TGCGCCAGCAGCTACCGGGACTCCCCCTACAATGAGCAGTTCTTC. Protein sequence: CASSYRDSPYNEQFF.

Worth noting for this clone: Other DNA sequences in the sample encode the same CDR3. V and J are TRBV30 and TRBJ1-4, with TRBD1 matching 7 bases. This CDR3 spans 14 amino acids. Looked up from germline, CDR1 is GTSNPN and CDR2 is SVGIG (reference sequence). V lost 0 bases to trimming and J lost 5 bases; unmatched junction nucleotides: 3. In DNA form, the CDR3 reads TGTGCCTGGAGTGTGGGGACAGTCAATGAAAAACTGTTTTTT. Encoded protein: CAWSVGTVNEKLFF.

A few counts support this clone. The chain employs TRBV6-6 and TRBJ2-1, with 13 nucleotides matching TRBD2. CDR3 length: 15 residues. Germline CDR1 reads MNHNY; CDR2 reads SVGAGI (reference sequence). With 5 bases clipped from V and 9 bases from J, the junction kept 7 bases outside the gene matches. In nucleotides, the CDR3 is TGTGCCAGCAGTCCTGGACTAGCGGGAGATCTTGAGCAGTTCTTC. This translates into CASSPGLAGDLEQFF.

The J gene is TRBJ1-2, the V gene TRBV27, with 7 bases identical to TRBD1. Germline V gene lookup returns CDR1 MNHEY and CDR2 SMNVEV (reference sequence). Trimming at V came to 7 bases and at J to 4 bases, leaving 9 bases not matched to a gene. This CDR3 spans 14 amino acids. DNA for the CDR3: TGTGCCAGCAAGACAATAGGGACAGCCTATGGCTACACCTTC. Its protein product is CASKTIGTAYGYTF.

V usage is TRBV27 and J usage is TRBJ2-7, with D unresolved. CDR3 length: 13 amino acids. With 4 bases removed from V and 3 bases from J, the gap between germline ends came to 10 bases. In germline, CDR1 is MNHEY, CDR2 SMNVEV (reference sequence). The CDR3, as DNA: TGTGCCAGCAGTTATAAAAGTGGCTACGAGCAGTACTTC. This codes for CASSYKSGYEQYF.

The chain has TRBV19 and TRBJ2-7, with D possibly called TRBD1 or TRBD2 (5 bases each). CDR1 and CDR2 (germline): LNHDA, SQIVND (reference sequence). With 5 bases removed from V and 0 bases from J, the gap between germline ends came to 11 bases. There are 14 residues in the CDR3. The CDR3 DNA reads TGTGCCAGTAGTCAGGGTCGGGGCTCCTACGAGCAGTACTTC. It is translated as CASSQGRGSYEQYF.

This clone has just a few counts. J is TRBJ2-1 and V is TRBV28; 12 positions match TRBD1. The CDR3 spans 16 residues. Germline CDR1 MDHEN, CDR2 SYDVKM. V dropped 5 bases and J dropped 5; count of bases not matched to a gene: 7. The CDR3 spells CASSLYGTGGHNEQFF. The CDR3 nucleotides read TGTGCCAGCAGTCTCTACGGGACAGGGGGCCACAATGAGCAGTTCTTC.

V and J are TRBV14 and TRBJ2-3, with D perhaps given as TRBD1 or TRBD2 (5 bases each). Germline V gene data show CDR1 as SGHDN and CDR2 as FVKESK. Between the trimmed V and J ends, which lost 4 bases and 5 bases, there was a span of 16 bases. CDR3 length: 15 amino acids. The DNA for the CDR3 is TGTGCCAGCAGCCCGAGGGCGGCAGGGCTAGATACGCAGTATTTT. Residues: CASSPRAAGLDTQYF. The complete variable domain, with remaining parts taken from reference TRBV14 and TRBJ2-3, reads EAGVTQFPSHSVIEKGQTVTLRCDPISGHDNLYWYRRVMGKEIKFLLHFVKESKQDESGMPNNRFLAERTGGTYSTLKVQPAELEDSGVYFCASSPRAAGLDTQYFGPGTRLTVL.

The rearrangement links TRBV11-2 to TRBJ1-2; TRBD1 aligns across 8 bases. Trimming cost V 5 bases and J 8 bases; bases outside gene matches: 10. Looked up from germline, CDR1 is SGHAT and CDR2 is FQNNGV. This CDR3 is built from 14 residues. CDR3: CASSLHLTGEGYTF. The CDR3, as DNA: TGTGCCAGCAGCCTTCACCTGACAGGGGAAGGCTACACCTTC.

V usage is TRBV27 and J usage is TRBJ2-3; 9 positions agree with TRBD2. Losses at the gene ends were 3 bases for V and 4 bases for J; bases not matched to a gene: 8. CDR1 is MNHEY and CDR2 is SMNVEV in the germline V gene (reference sequence). The CDR3 is made up of 16 amino acids. This CDR3 is CASSFWREGRADTQYF. CDR3 sequence (DNA): TGTGCCAGCAGTTTTTGGCGGGAGGGCCGCGCAGATACGCAGTATTTT.

The chain employs TRBV28 and TRBJ2-5; TRBD1 aligns across 8 bases. Germline loops: CDR1 MDHEN, CDR2 SYDVKM. The CDR3 consists of 16 residues. V lost 8 bases and J lost 5; bases outside the gene matches: 16. This chain's CDR3 is CASGFWDRYYRETQYF. The CDR3 DNA reads as TGTGCCAGCGGGTTCTGGGACAGGTATTACCGGGAGACCCAGTACTTC. The full variable domain, completed using reference TRBV28 and TRBJ2-5, is DVKVTQSSRYLVKRTGEKVFLECVQDMDHENMFWYRQDPGLGLRLIYFSYDVKMKEKGDIPEGYSVSREKKERFSLILESASTNQTSMYLCASGFWDRYYRETQYFGPGTRLLVL.

This chain connects TRBV6-6 to TRBJ2-1; D not resolved. CDR1 and CDR2 from the germline V gene are MNHNY and SVGAGI (reference sequence). V was cut by 4 bases and J by 4 bases, with 17 bases left in between. This CDR3 is built from 16 residues. The CDR3 DNA follows: TGTGCCAGCAGTTCCCTACTGAAGGATTTGTACAATGAGCAGTTCTTC. Translated: CASSSLLKDLYNEQFF.

This clone was counted a single time. The CDR3 DNA follows: TGTGCTACTTCTGGGGTAGCAGATACGCAGTATTTT. Protein sequence: CATSGVADTQYF. The rearrangement uses TRBV7-2 and TRBJ2-3; D unresolved. CDR3 length equals 12 residues. The germline V gene has CDR1 SGHTA and CDR2 FQGNSA.

The chain couples TRBV4-2 to TRBJ2-1, with unresolved D. The CDR3 has 17 amino acids. Germline V gene sequence: CDR1 LGHNA, CDR2 YNFKEQ. Trimming cost V 3 bases and J 3 bases, with 18 bases left between them. CDR3 region: CASSHISGPTHYNEQFF. The CDR3 DNA reads as TGTGCCAGCAGCCACATCTCCGGACCCACTCACTACAATGAGCAGTTCTTC.

This CDR3 is CAISERPNSSSYNEQFF. DNA of the CDR3: TGTGCCATCAGTGAGCGTCCCAATAGTTCGTCCTACAATGAGCAGTTCTTC. The chain couples TRBV10-3 to TRBJ2-1; D call uncertain. The CDR3 extends over 17 amino acids. The germline V gene has CDR1 ENHRY and CDR2 SYGVKD. The germline V and J ends were trimmed by 2 bases and 1 base, with 15 bases remaining between them.

The V gene is TRBV27, the J gene TRBJ2-7; TRBD1 matches at 10 bases. Germline-derived CDR1 and CDR2 are MNHEY and SMNVEV (reference sequence). This CDR3 contains 18 residues. The junction had 14 bases not matched to a gene; V was cut back by 1 base and J by 5 bases. The CDR3 region has the DNA TGTGCCAGCAGTTTATTCTCAGCAACGGGGGGGACAGGGGACGAGCAGTACTTC. Encoded protein: CASSLFSATGGTGDEQYF.

This clone has just one count. The genes are TRBV14 and TRBJ1-1, with D possibly TRBD1 on 5 matching bases. The CDR3 consists of 15 residues. Trimming removed 2 bases at V and 1 base at J, with 11 bases between. Looked up from germline, CDR1 is SGHDN and CDR2 is FVKESK. The CDR3 is CASSQLVGGNTEAFF. CDR3 nucleotides: TGTGCCAGCAGCCAACTGGTTGGGGGGAACACTGAAGCTTTCTTT.

The chain has TRBV27 and TRBJ2-7, with 12 bases lining up with TRBD2. This CDR3 is 14 amino acids long. CDR1 and CDR2 (germline): MNHEY, SMNVEV (reference sequence). V was pared by 6 bases and J by 3 bases, with 3 bases of the junction left unmatched. This chain's CDR3 is CASRLTSGSYEQYF. CDR3 coding DNA: TGTGCCAGCAGGCTGACTAGCGGGAGCTACGAGCAGTACTTC.

The J gene is TRBJ1-1, the V gene TRBV28; TRBD1 aligns across 8 bases. Trimming cost V 6 bases and J 5 bases; bases outside gene matches: 14. CDR1 is MDHEN and CDR2 is SYDVKM in the germline V gene. This CDR3 is 16 amino acids long. DNA of the CDR3: TGTGCCAGCAGCGAATCCCCACAGGGGGGGACGACTGAAGCTTTCTTT. Translated: CASSESPQGGTTEAFF.

The V gene is TRBV28, the J gene TRBJ1-5; 7 bases align to TRBD1. Germline CDR1 is MDHEN and CDR2 is SYDVKM. The CDR3 contains 19 residues. V trimming: 2 bases; J trimming: 4 bases; junction bases outside the gene matches: 17. The CDR3 nucleotides are TGTGCCAGCAGTTTAAGGGTGCCCAAACGGGACAGATCAAATCAGCCCCAGCATTTT. Protein: CASSLRVPKRDRSNQPQHF.

V is TRBV12-1 and J is TRBJ2-7; the DNA was not used to check the table's D call, TRBD2. TRBV12-1 is noted as a pseudogene. The CDR3 totals 22 residues. Here the CDR3 reads CASGIQISQPGLAGEGDYEQYF. The CDR3 DNA is TGTGCCAGCGGGATTCAGATCAGTCAACCGGGACTAGCGGGAGAGGGGGACTACGAGCAGTACTTC.

This sequence joins TRBV13 and TRBJ2-7; the D gene is possibly TRBD2 (5 bases). Trimming pared 2 bases from V and 4 bases from J, leaving 15 bases between. The CDR3 has 15 residues. CDR1 and CDR2 (germline): PRHDT, FYEKMQ (reference sequence). The CDR3 nucleotides are TGTGCCAGCAGCTTAAGGAGGTTAGCTGAATACGAGCAGTACTTC. As protein: CASSLRRLAEYEQYF.

The V gene is TRBV28, the J gene TRBJ2-7; TRBD1 or TRBD2 may be the D gene (5 bases each). Trimming pared 3 bases from V and 2 bases from J, leaving 14 bases between. The CDR3 is 15 residues long. Germline CDR1 reads MDHEN; CDR2 reads SYDVKM. CDR3 sequence: CASSFGRDPAYEQYF. The CDR3 nucleotides are TGTGCCAGCAGTTTCGGACGGGACCCTGCCTACGAGCAGTACTTC.

The chain links TRBV5-6 to TRBJ2-6; D is undetermined. Per germline, CDR1 SGHDT and CDR2 YYEEEE. The CDR3 has 15 amino acids. Trimming pared 1 base from V and 6 bases from J, leaving 11 bases between. Here the CDR3 reads CASSLRSFEANVLTF. Here the CDR3 DNA reads TGTGCCAGCAGCTTGCGTAGCTTCGAGGCCAACGTCCTGACTTTC.

The J gene is TRBJ1-3, the V gene TRBV7-9, with D hard to call. The CDR3 is 18 amino acids. The germline gives CDR1 SEHNR, CDR2 FQNEAQ (reference sequence). Trimming removed 1 base at V and 0 bases at J, with 16 bases between. In DNA form, the CDR3 reads TGTGCCAGCAGCTTAGATCGTGGGTTTCGAAGCTCTGGAAACACCATATATTTT. Amino acids: CASSLDRGFRSSGNTIYF.

This chain's CDR3 is CASKTPGQGVHEQYF. The CDR3 DNA follows: TGTGCCAGCAAGACCCCGGGACAGGGTGTCCACGAGCAGTACTTC. The V call is TRBV28, the J call TRBJ2-7; 9 nucleotides line up with TRBD1. The CDR3 is 15 residues long. Trimming removed 7 bases from V and 5 bases from J; junction bases left unmatched: 12. Germline CDR1 and CDR2: MDHEN and SYDVKM. Complete variable domain (other parts from reference TRBV28 and TRBJ2-7): DVKVTQSSRYLVKRTGEKVFLECVQDMDHENMFWYRQDPGLGLRLIYFSYDVKMKEKGDIPEGYSVSREKKERFSLILESASTNQTSMYLCASKTPGQGVHEQYFGPGTRLTVT.

The CDR3 DNA follows: TGTGCCAGCAGTGAAGTGGGGGACATAGCCTCTGGAAACACCATATATTTT. Translation: CASSEVGDIASGNTIYF. J is TRBJ1-3 and V is TRBV6-1; perhaps TRBD1 as D (6 bases). Deletions cut 1 base from V and 0 bases from J, with 13 bases between. The CDR3 loop spans 17 amino acids. Germline assignment: CDR1 MNHNS and CDR2 SASEGT.